The 4 T cell receptor beta chains below all came from one sample that was sequenced in a study of blood T cells in healthy people across ages. For the second PCR, which ran for about 7 to 11 cycles, a sample-barcoded 5' primer and a J-beta primer mix were used. One entry per CDR3 protein results from TCRdb running MiXCR on the 5' RACE reads. This table holds 1.5 million to 2 million distinct CDR3 sequences, about 35% found once. The sequencing sample was made of blood. The receptors were sampled from a woman in her 30s in good health.

Many counts were recorded for this clonotype. The rearrangement joins TRBV7-9 to TRBJ2-7; 11 nucleotides line up with TRBD2. The CDR3 is made up of 15 amino acids. Unmatched junction bases numbered 6, after V lost 5 bases and J lost 3 bases. The germline CDR1 and CDR2 sequences are SEHNR and FQNEAQ (reference sequence). CDR3 protein: CASSDTSGGLYEQYF. The CDR3 DNA reads TGTGCCAGCAGCGACACTAGCGGGGGCCTCTACGAGCAGTACTTC.

The CDR3: CASSSGAGGAEAFF. The CDR3 nucleotides read TGTGCCAGCAGTTCCGGGGCGGGAGGAGCTGAAGCTTTCTTT. The genes are TRBV12-3 or TRBV12-4 and TRBJ1-1; possible D gene TRBD1, 5 bases. V lost 4 bases to trimming and J lost 6 bases, with 15 bases between them. This CDR3 has 14 amino acids.

This clonotype was picked up a small number of times. The chain is built from TRBV25-1 and TRBJ2-1; the match to TRBD1 covers 9 bases. V dropped 2 bases and J dropped 15; count of bases not matched to a gene: 8. CDR1 MGHDK and CDR2 SYGVNS come from the germline V gene. CDR3 size: 13 residues. This chain's CDR3 is CASSERRGDRAFF. The CDR3, as DNA: TGTGCCAGCAGTGAAAGGAGGGGGGACAGGGCGTTCTTC.

V usage is TRBV10-3 and J usage is TRBJ2-3; 7 bases agree with TRBD2. Germline-derived CDR1 and CDR2 are ENHRY and SYGVKD. Trimming cost V 8 bases and J 5 bases; bases outside gene matches: 7. CDR3 size: 13 residues. CDR3 sequence reads: CAIGVRGKDTQYF. The CDR3 nucleotides are TGTGCCATCGGGGTGCGGGGGAAAGATACGCAGTATTTT.